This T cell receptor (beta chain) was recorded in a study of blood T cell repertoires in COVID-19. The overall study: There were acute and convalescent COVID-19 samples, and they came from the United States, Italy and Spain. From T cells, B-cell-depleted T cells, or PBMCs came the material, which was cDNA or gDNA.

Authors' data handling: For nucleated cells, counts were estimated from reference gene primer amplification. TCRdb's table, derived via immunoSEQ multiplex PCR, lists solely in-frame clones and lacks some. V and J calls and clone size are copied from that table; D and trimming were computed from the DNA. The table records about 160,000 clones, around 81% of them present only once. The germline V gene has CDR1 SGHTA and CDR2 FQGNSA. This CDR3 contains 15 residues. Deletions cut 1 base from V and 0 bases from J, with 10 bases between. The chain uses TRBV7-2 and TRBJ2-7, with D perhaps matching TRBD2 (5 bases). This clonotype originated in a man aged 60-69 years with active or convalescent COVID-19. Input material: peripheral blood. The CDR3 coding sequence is TGTGCCAGCAGCTTAGAAGCGGTTTACTCCTACGAGCAGTACTTC. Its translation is CASSLEAVYSYEQYF.